These 28 T cell receptor beta chains share one sample of origin, sequenced in a study of cytomegalovirus exposure and HLA in healthy donors. Produced via immunoSEQ multiplex PCR; TCRdb's table is partial and in-frame only. The sample contains about 120,000 clones, 85% to 90% of which appear only once. Input material: PBMCs. The receptors come from a woman between 18 and 29 years old in good health and CMV-seropositive.

DNA of the CDR3: TGTGCCAGCAGCCAGGGGTTCAGGGAAGATGAAAAACTGTTTTTT. This translates into CASSQGFREDEKLFF. The chain joins TRBV4-2 to TRBJ1-4, with D perhaps matching TRBD1 (5 bases). The V and J ends lost 3 bases and 6 bases respectively, with 14 bases between them. Germline CDR1 is LGHNA and CDR2 is YNFKEQ. The length of the CDR3 is 15 residues.

The chain couples TRBV7-8 to TRBJ1-1; D unresolved. The CDR3 covers 11 residues. V shed 6 bases and J shed 5 bases, with 7 bases lying between them. Per germline, CDR1 SGHVS and CDR2 FQNEAQ. CDR3 DNA: TGTGCCAGCAGTGGCTGGACTGAAGCTTTCTTT. Translation gives CASSGWTEAFF.

The V gene is TRBV30, the J gene TRBJ1-2; the D is unclear. This CDR3 spans 14 amino acids. Germline V CDR1 and CDR2: GTSNPN, SVGIG (reference sequence). The V end was cut by 3 bases, the J end by 3 bases, with 14 bases between. This chain's CDR3 is CAWSSPYSHYGYTF. CDR3 coding DNA: TGTGCCTGGAGCTCACCCTATAGTCACTATGGCTACACCTTC.

V usage is TRBV18 and J usage is TRBJ1-3; perhaps TRBD1 as D (6 bases). Trimming took 4 bases from V and 1 from J, leaving 14 bases between them. The germline V gene encodes CDR1 KGHSH and CDR2 LQKENI. The CDR3 loop spans 16 amino acids. The CDR3 region has the DNA TGTGCCAGCTCACGCTCACAGGGTCATTCTGGAAACACCATATATTTT. Amino acids: CASSRSQGHSGNTIYF.

The chain recombines TRBV5-1 with TRBJ2-5; 8 bases map to TRBD1. Trimming took 4 bases from V and 4 from J; bases not matched to a gene: 9. The CDR3 is 15 amino acids. Per germline, CDR1 SGHRS and CDR2 YFSETQ. The CDR3 reads CASSPLAGGGETQYF. As DNA, the CDR3 is TGCGCCAGCAGCCCCTTGGCAGGGGGCGGAGAGACCCAGTACTTC. The full variable domain, in which reference TRBV5-1 and TRBJ2-5 provide the parts outside the CDR3, is KAGVTQTPRYLIKTRGQQVTLSCSPISGHRSVSWYQQTPGQGLQFLFEYFSETQRNKGNFPGRFSGRQFSNSRSEMNVSTLELGDSALYLCASSPLAGGGETQYFGPGTRLLVL.

This sequence joins TRBV6-1 and TRBJ2-3, with unresolved D. Germline-derived CDR1 and CDR2 are MNHNS and SASEGT. Trimming removed 4 bases from V and 5 bases from J, with 16 bases in between. This CDR3 has 15 amino acids. The CDR3 spells CASSAARGTRDTQYF. CDR3 DNA: TGTGCCAGCAGTGCTGCGAGAGGAACAAGAGATACGCAGTATTTT.

The chain has TRBV5-6 and TRBJ2-7; 8 bases fit TRBD1. The ends lost 2 bases at V and 6 bases at J; junction bases unmatched: 7. The CDR3 contains 14 residues. Germline V CDR1 and CDR2: SGHDT, YYEEEE. The CDR3 region is CASSFGQGAFEQYF. CDR3 nucleotide sequence: TGTGCCAGCAGCTTTGGGCAGGGGGCGTTCGAGCAGTACTTC.

This sequence joins TRBV28 and TRBJ1-4; 9 bases are a match to TRBD1. CDR3 length equals 14 residues. Germline V gene sequence: CDR1 MDHEN, CDR2 SYDVKM. Germline trimming cut 7 bases from V and 8 bases from J; bases unmatched to any gene: 8. CDR3 amino acids: CASKSDRGREKLFF. CDR3 nucleotides: TGTGCCAGCAAGTCGGACAGGGGAAGAGAAAAACTGTTTTTT. The whole variable domain, filled in from reference TRBV28 and TRBJ1-4, reads DVKVTQSSRYLVKRTGEKVFLECVQDMDHENMFWYRQDPGLGLRLIYFSYDVKMKEKGDIPEGYSVSREKKERFSLILESASTNQTSMYLCASKSDRGREKLFFGSGTQLSVL.

The V call is TRBV7-2, the J call TRBJ2-7, with D tentatively TRBD2 (6 bases). V lost 4 bases to trimming and J lost 6 bases, with 13 bases between them. CDR1 and CDR2 from the germline V gene are SGHTA and FQGNSA. The CDR3 is 13 amino acids. The CDR3 loop reads CASSSLLAPEQYF. Written as DNA, the CDR3 is TGTGCCAGCAGCTCCCTACTAGCTCCCGAGCAGTACTTC.

The chain combines TRBV27 with TRBJ1-3, with TRBD1 matching over 7 bases. Germline CDR1 is MNHEY and CDR2 is SMNVEV (reference sequence). The ends lost 2 bases at V and 1 base at J; junction bases unmatched: 8. This CDR3 is 17 amino acids long. The chain's CDR3 is CASSLRQGGSSGNTIYF. For the CDR3, the DNA is TGTGCCAGCAGTTTACGACAGGGCGGATCATCTGGAAACACCATATATTTT.

The chain employs TRBV19 and TRBJ1-5; tentatively, D is TRBD1 (5 bases). From germline, CDR1 is LNHDA and CDR2 SQIVND (reference sequence). V lost 4 bases and J 4 bases, leaving 14 bases between the germline ends. The CDR3 has 15 residues. As DNA, the CDR3 is TGTGCCAGTAGTACACCCAGGGTAGGGAATCAGCCCCAGCATTTT. It translates to CASSTPRVGNQPQHF.

The chain employs TRBV5-4 and TRBJ1-2; a weak D match, TRBD1 (6 bases). The V gene's germline CDR1 is SGHNT and CDR2 YYREEE (reference sequence). The CDR3 is 15 amino acids. V dropped 0 bases and J dropped 8 bases, with 17 bases sitting between them. CDR3 nucleotide sequence: TGTGCCAGCAGCTTGGAGCAGGGGCGGGGGGCGGGCTACACCTTC. Protein: CASSLEQGRGAGYTF.

This rearrangement joins TRBV4-1 to TRBJ1-1; D is perhaps TRBD1 (5 bases). Germline V gives CDR1 MGHRA, CDR2 YSYEKL. This CDR3 region has 14 residues. The V gene lost 1 base and the J gene lost 4 bases, with 10 bases spanning the gap. In DNA form, the CDR3 reads TGCGCCAGCAGCCAAGTCGGGGGACCCACTGAAGCTTTCTTT. Its protein product is CASSQVGGPTEAFF.

This chain connects TRBV6-6 to TRBJ1-5; D possibly corresponds to TRBD1 (6 bases). V gave up 0 bases and J gave up 7 bases, with 13 bases separating them. The germline V gene encodes CDR1 MNHNY and CDR2 SVGAGI (reference sequence). The CDR3 runs 15 residues. The CDR3, as DNA: TGTGCCAGCAGTTACTCGCCCCACAGGGACCAGCCCCAGCATTTT. Translating gives CASSYSPHRDQPQHF.

The chain couples TRBV11-2 to TRBJ2-1; 8 nucleotides align to TRBD2. CDR3 length: 14 amino acids. V dropped 5 bases and J dropped 3; count of bases not matched to a gene: 3. Germline V gives CDR1 SGHAT, CDR2 FQNNGV. The CDR3 DNA reads TGTGCCAGCAGCGGGACTAGGGGCTACAATGAGCAGTTCTTC. It codes for CASSGTRGYNEQFF. Looking up the rest from reference TRBV11-2 and TRBJ2-1 gives the full variable domain: EAGVAQSPRYKIIEKRQSVAFWCNPISGHATLYWYQQILGQGPKLLIQFQNNGVVDDSQLPKDRFSAERLKGVDSTLKIQPAKLEDSAVYLCASSGTRGYNEQFFGPGTRLTVL.

The J gene is TRBJ2-5, the V gene TRBV6-5; TRBD1 is a possible D gene (5 bases). Germline loops: CDR1 MNHEY, CDR2 SVGAGI. With 0 bases removed from V and 5 bases from J, the gap between germline ends came to 13 bases. This CDR3 has 15 amino acids. CDR3 nucleotides: TGTGCCAGCAGTTACTCGGGCGCAGGGCGGGAGACCCAGTACTTC. Its protein product is CASSYSGAGRETQYF.

The chain couples TRBV6-1 to TRBJ1-1; 7 bases agree with TRBD1. There are 14 residues in the CDR3. Per germline, CDR1 MNHNS and CDR2 SASEGT. The V gene end was trimmed by 4 bases and the J gene end by 1 base; junction bases not matched to a gene: 3. CDR3 in DNA: TGTGCCAGCAGTGGACAGGGTACGAACACTGAAGCTTTCTTT. It translates to CASSGQGTNTEAFF.

This chain connects TRBV21-1 to TRBJ2-1; TRBD2 was called by the table and not checked on the DNA. TRBV21-1 is an annotated pseudogene. The CDR3 is made up of 17 amino acids. The CDR3 sequence is CASSKSTSGSSYNEQFF. CDR3 coding DNA: TGTGCCAGCAGCAAATCGACTAGCGGGAGTTCCTACAATGAGCAGTTCTTC.

This clone was seen only once. The genes are TRBV2 and TRBJ2-1; 9 bases map to TRBD2. The CDR3 is 15 amino acids. From germline, CDR1 is SNHLY and CDR2 FYNNEI. Trimming took 10 bases from V and 8 from J; bases not matched to a gene: 15. The chain's CDR3 is CATYWGSGRLDEQFF. Here the CDR3 DNA reads TGTGCCACCTACTGGGGAAGCGGGAGGTTGGATGAGCAGTTCTTC.

This chain connects TRBV13 to TRBJ2-1; D unclear. Germline V gives CDR1 PRHDT, CDR2 FYEKMQ (reference sequence). CDR3 length: 16 amino acids. Trimming pared 2 bases from V and 6 bases from J, leaving 17 bases between. CDR3 loop: CASSLRYRVSGNEQFF. The CDR3, as DNA: TGTGCCAGCAGCTTAAGGTACCGGGTTTCGGGCAATGAGCAGTTCTTC.

This clone appeared once. This chain uses TRBV30 with TRBJ1-2; D might be TRBD1 (5 bases). Germline V gives CDR1 GTSNPN, CDR2 SVGIG (reference sequence). There are 13 residues in the CDR3. Between the trimmed V and J ends, which lost 2 bases and 10 bases, there was a span of 17 bases. Here the CDR3 DNA reads TGTGCCTGGAGTTCTGGGGGAGGGCGATACTACACCTTC. Translated: CAWSSGGGRYYTF. Full variable domain (outside the CDR3, taken from reference TRBV30 and TRBJ1-2): SQTIHQWPATLVQPVGSPLSLECTVEGTSNPNLYWYRQAAGRGLQLLFYSVGIGQISSEVPQNLSASRPQDRQFILSSKKLLLSDSGFYLCAWSSGGGRYYTFGSGTRLTVV.

The rearrangement uses TRBV21-1 and TRBJ1-1; TRBD1 is taken as the D call from the table, unchecked against the DNA. TRBV21-1 is a documented pseudogene. The CDR3 is 14 amino acids. In nucleotides, the CDR3 is TGTGCCAGCAGCAAGGAGGGGGCTAAGACTGAAGCTTTCTTT. The encoded protein is CASSKEGAKTEAFF.

The chain has TRBV2 and TRBJ1-6; 7 positions agree with TRBD1. The CDR3 extends over 15 amino acids. Looked up from germline, CDR1 is SNHLY and CDR2 is FYNNEI. With V trimmed by 6 bases and J by 7 bases, 9 bases remained unmatched. The CDR3 bases are TGTGCCAGCAGGCCTATCGACAGGGCGAATTCACCCCTCCACTTT. Amino acid sequence: CASRPIDRANSPLHF.

This clone was counted between two and nine times. This chain links TRBV6-5 with TRBJ2-2, with 7 bases fitting TRBD1. The ends lost 6 bases at V and 6 bases at J; junction bases unmatched: 7. Germline CDR1 MNHEY, CDR2 SVGAGI. The CDR3 runs to 14 residues. DNA for the CDR3: TGTGCCAGCAGCCGACAGGGATTTCCCGGGGAGCTGTTTTTT. It codes for CASSRQGFPGELFF.

This chain connects TRBV30 to TRBJ1-1, with 8 nucleotides matching TRBD1. Germline V gives CDR1 GTSNPN, CDR2 SVGIG (reference sequence). CDR3 length: 15 residues. J was trimmed by 3 bases and V by 5 bases; bases with no gene match: 11. This CDR3 reads CAWDRGWNLDTEAFF. CDR3 DNA: TGTGCCTGGGACAGGGGATGGAATTTGGACACTGAAGCTTTCTTT.

In its sample, this clone was seen once. CDR3 residues: CASSAGTGLNTEAFF. DNA for the CDR3: TGCGCCAGCAGCGCAGGGACAGGGTTGAACACTGAAGCTTTCTTT. The chain carries TRBV5-1 and TRBJ1-1; TRBD1 agrees at 9 bases. Trimming at V came to 4 bases and at J to 0 bases, leaving 4 bases not matched to a gene. CDR1 is SGHRS, CDR2 YFSETQ, per germline. The CDR3 runs to 15 residues.

The gene calls are TRBV11-2 and TRBJ2-3, with D perhaps matching TRBD1 (5 bases). Germline loops: CDR1 SGHAT, CDR2 FQNNGV. The V end lost 0 bases, the J end lost 4 bases, and 11 bases lay between the germline ends. This CDR3 contains 15 residues. The CDR3 DNA reads as TGTGCCAGCAGCTTAGATCAGGGCGCCCCAGATACGCAGTATTTT. It is translated as CASSLDQGAPDTQYF.

This clone was detected only once. This chain links TRBV6-1 with TRBJ1-3; a possible D gene is TRBD1 (5 bases). The CDR3 loop spans 14 amino acids. Trimming stripped 6 bases from V and 0 bases from J, with 9 bases between. Looked up from germline, CDR1 is MNHNS and CDR2 is SASEGT. CDR3 in DNA: TGTGCCAGCAGCACGACAGTCTCTGGAAACACCATATATTTT. Encoded protein: CASSTTVSGNTIYF.